This TCR beta chain was identified in a study of long-term antiretroviral therapy in people with HIV. General observations from the study: HIV repertoire CDR3 lengths ranged less widely than those of controls. Pre-ART-expanded clones dominated the repertoire at all time points.

The assay used was immunoSEQ (version v3.0), run at survey level. It was 40,000-50,000 T-cell genomes per sample that sequencing targeted. Profiling relied on immunoSEQ multiplex PCR, and the TCRdb table lists in-frame clones only, not all of them. The sample shows about 21,000 clones, around 79% of them seen only once. This clone was detected a few times. The antigen remains undetermined. The source was unsorted PBMCs, collected 4.1 years after starting antiretroviral therapy. The clonotype originates from a woman aged 40 to 50 with HIV.

CDR3 DNA: TGTGCCAGCAGCTTGACAGGGCAAAACGGGGAGCTGTTTTTT. Translation: CASSLTGQNGELFF. The chain uses TRBV13 and TRBJ2-2; TRBD1 matches at 7 bases. V was clipped by 3 bases and J by 7 bases; unmatched bases: 5. The CDR3 covers 14 residues. Germline CDR1 is PRHDT and CDR2 is FYEKMQ (reference sequence).